The T cell receptor (beta chain) under discussion was sequenced for a study of shared clonotypes between healthy human individuals. With respect to this clone: No antigen is known for it.

Generated by immunoSEQ multiplex PCR, the TCRdb table keeps only in-frame clones and is missing some. There are hundreds of thousands of clones in the sample; about 95% occur only once, and 0.11% lies in the top ten. With 1 base clipped from V and 0 bases from J, the junction kept 12 bases outside the gene matches. The CDR3 loop spans 20 amino acids. Germline V gene lookup returns CDR1 MGHRA and CDR2 YSYEKL. Terminally differentiated effector memory CD45RA+ cells were excluded by CCR7 positive selection of CD45RO-negative cells. Only Caucasian adults living in Nashville, Tennessee served as donors. Whole-study findings and limits: Naive subsets, compared against memory subsets, generally had larger estimated richness values. Clonotypes that were shared across a handful of donors made up 4.5% to 5% of naive CD4 clonotypes.

The material sequenced was naive CD8+ T cells sorted from blood. The sequence came from a woman aged 25 to 39 in good health. V gene TRBV4-1 combines with J gene TRBJ2-1, with 10 bases lining up with TRBD2. The CDR3 is CASSQAGLAGAMSSYNEQFF. The CDR3 DNA follows: TGCGCCAGCAGCCAAGCTGGCCTAGCGGGAGCCATGAGCTCCTACAATGAGCAGTTCTTC.